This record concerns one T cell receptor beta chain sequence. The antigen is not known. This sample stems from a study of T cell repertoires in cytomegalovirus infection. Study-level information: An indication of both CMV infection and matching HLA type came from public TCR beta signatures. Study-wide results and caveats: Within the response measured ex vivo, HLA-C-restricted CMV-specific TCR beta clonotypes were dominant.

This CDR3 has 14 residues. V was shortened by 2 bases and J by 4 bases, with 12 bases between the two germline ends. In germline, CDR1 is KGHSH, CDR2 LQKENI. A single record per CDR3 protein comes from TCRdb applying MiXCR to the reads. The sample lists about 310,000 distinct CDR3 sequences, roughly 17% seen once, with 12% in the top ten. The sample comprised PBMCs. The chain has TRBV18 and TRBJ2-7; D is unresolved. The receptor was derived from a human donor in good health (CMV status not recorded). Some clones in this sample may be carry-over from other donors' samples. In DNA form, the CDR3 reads TGTGCCAGCTCACCAAAGACCTCAGGATACGAGCAGTACTTC. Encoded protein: CASSPKTSGYEQYF.